The 12 T cell receptor beta chains listed next were all sequenced from one sample in a study of Ad26.COV2.S vaccination and SARS-CoV-2 variants. The treatment was: around 19 received Ad26.COV2.S at low or high dose, single or two shots; 5 received placebo; per-sample allocation not given. Material that was analyzed had been drawn on day 63 after the first vaccine or placebo injection. Sequenced by immunoSEQ multiplex PCR; TCRdb stores in-frame clones only, minus some. This sample has roughly 400,000 clones, with less than 95% found just once. Sequencing was performed on peripheral blood, taken in a trial of Ad26.COV2.S vaccine versus placebo. The receptors were sampled from a person between 18 and 60 years old who received the Ad26.COV2.S COVID-19 vaccine or a placebo.

The chain employs TRBV10-3 and TRBJ2-7; a possible D gene is TRBD2 (5 bases). The germline V and J ends were trimmed by 7 bases and 5 bases, with 15 bases remaining between them. Germline V lookup: CDR1 ENHRY, CDR2 SYGVKD. The CDR3 consists of 13 residues. CDR3 protein: CAIKARAGDEQYF. The CDR3 nucleotides are TGTGCCATCAAGGCGCGGGCTGGCGACGAGCAGTACTTC.

The chain links TRBV5-6 to TRBJ2-7; no clear D gene. The V and J ends lost 4 bases and 4 bases respectively, with 15 bases between them. Germline-derived CDR1 and CDR2 are SGHDT and YYEEEE. The CDR3 is made up of 14 amino acids. In DNA form, the CDR3 reads TGTGCCAGCAGCACATCTATAGGGTCTTACGAGCAGTACTTC. Its protein product is CASSTSIGSYEQYF.

The rearrangement joins TRBV5-8 to TRBJ2-2, with D possibly matching TRBD1 (5 bases). This CDR3 is built from 14 residues. Germline CDR1 is SGHTS and CDR2 is YDEGEE. V lost 3 bases to trimming and J lost 2 bases, with 8 bases between them. The CDR3 coding sequence is TGTGCCAGCAGCTGGACAATTAACACCGGGGAGCTGTTTTTT. Protein sequence: CASSWTINTGELFF.

This clone occurred once. This sequence joins TRBV5-3 and TRBJ2-7; 10 bases fit TRBD2. TRBV5-3 is an open reading frame, and its role is uncertain. V shed 0 bases, J shed 0 bases, and the junction held 6 bases outside the gene matches. The CDR3 length is 17 residues. Written as DNA, the CDR3 is TGTGCCAGAAGCTTGGGGGTCTTAGCGGGAGGCTCCTACGAGCAGTACTTC. Its protein product is CARSLGVLAGGSYEQYF.

The CDR3 DNA follows: TGTGCCAGCAGTTTACAGAGGACGTCCGCCTCCTACAATGAGCAGTTCTTC. It specifies CASSLQRTSASYNEQFF. The rearrangement joins TRBV27 to TRBJ2-1; no firm D call. Germline V gene sequence: CDR1 MNHEY, CDR2 SMNVEV (reference sequence). V lost 2 bases, J lost 0 bases, and 14 bases lay in between. This CDR3 comprises 17 residues.

CDR3 DNA: TGTGCCAGCAGCTTTGCGCATACCTACGAGCAGTACTTC. Translation gives CASSFAHTYEQYF. The chain combines TRBV7-3 with TRBJ2-7; no clear D. This CDR3 comprises 13 residues. Looked up from germline, CDR1 is SGHTA and CDR2 is FQGTGA. Trimming left V 3 bases short and J 2 bases short, with 8 bases between.

The chain links TRBV7-2 to TRBJ2-3, with D tentatively TRBD1 (6 bases). The CDR3 runs 13 residues. Trimming took off 7 bases at V and 7 bases at J, with 15 bases between the two ends. The germline V gene encodes CDR1 SGHTA and CDR2 FQGNSA. The CDR3 spells CASTLVQGNTQYF. The CDR3 DNA sequence: TGTGCCAGCACCCTAGTACAGGGAAATACGCAGTATTTT. The full variable domain, completed using reference TRBV7-2 and TRBJ2-3, is GAGVSQSPSNKVTEKGKDVELRCDPISGHTALYWYRQSLGQGLEFLIYFQGNSAPDKSGLPSDRFSAERTGGSVSTLTIQRTQQEDSAVYLCASTLVQGNTQYFGPGTRLTVL.

The genes are TRBV19 and TRBJ1-1; a possible D gene is TRBD1 (6 bases). Germline V gene data show CDR1 as LNHDA and CDR2 as SQIVND (reference sequence). The CDR3 totals 15 residues. V was cut by 5 bases and J by 3 bases, with 16 bases left in between. CDR3 loop: CASSDRTRGYTEAFF. The CDR3 nucleotides read TGTGCCAGTAGTGACAGGACAAGAGGGTACACTGAAGCTTTCTTT.

J is TRBJ2-3 and V is TRBV28; no definite D call. Per germline, CDR1 MDHEN and CDR2 SYDVKM. The ends were cut back, 8 bases at V and 2 bases at J, with 8 bases in the middle. There are 12 residues in the CDR3. The CDR3 bases are TGTGCCAGCGAAGGACCCACAGATACGCAGTATTTT. As protein: CASEGPTDTQYF.

The chain joins TRBV28 to TRBJ1-2; TRBD1 aligns across 7 bases. Germline CDR1 and CDR2: MDHEN and SYDVKM. The V and J ends lost 2 bases and 7 bases, in that order; junction bases with no gene match: 4. CDR3 size: 13 residues. The DNA of the CDR3 is TGTGCCAGCAGTTTAAACCAGGGGGGTGGCTACACCTTC. Translating gives CASSLNQGGGYTF.

The chain has TRBV5-6 and TRBJ2-1; 9 bases align to TRBD1. The junction had 5 bases not matched to a gene; V was cut back by 4 bases and J by 3 bases. The CDR3 spans 15 residues. CDR1 and CDR2 (germline): SGHDT, YYEEEE. The CDR3 spells CASSADRGYYNEQFF. CDR3 in DNA: TGTGCCAGCAGCGCGGACAGGGGTTACTACAATGAGCAGTTCTTC.

The CDR3 nucleotides read TGTGCCAGCAGCCGGGGTACCGGGGAGCTGTTTTTT. Its protein product is CASSRGTGELFF. This chain links TRBV28 with TRBJ2-2; TRBD2 is a possible D gene (5 bases). The CDR3 has 12 residues. Trimming cost V 6 bases and J 5 bases, with 7 bases left between them. Germline V gene lookup returns CDR1 MDHEN and CDR2 SYDVKM.